The 13 T cell receptor beta chains listed next were all sequenced from one sample in a study of tumor and adjacent non-tumor tissue in lung cancer. The library came from three nested PCR rounds adapted from ARM-PCR protocols. TCRdb re-called the multiplex PCR reads through MiXCR, storing one row per CDR3 protein. Here the sample spans 65,000 to 75,000 distinct CDR3 sequences, around 80% being singletons. RNA was extracted from bulk tissue without any cell sorting. This non-tumor lung sample came from over 3 cm beyond the tumor edge. Material: distant non-tumor lung tissue. Every receptor here comes from a man aged 60 to 69 with non-small cell lung cancer.

The chain couples TRBV6-5 to TRBJ2-2, with D tentatively TRBD1 (5 bases). CDR1 MNHEY and CDR2 SVGAGI come from the germline V gene. The CDR3 has 14 residues. V gave up 6 bases and J gave up 5 bases, with 13 bases separating them. CDR3 region: CASRNRSLTGELFF. As DNA, the CDR3 is TGTGCCAGCAGGAACAGGTCCCTAACCGGGGAGCTGTTTTTT.

To note about this clonotype: An end of the junction differs from the germline gene, which may be a read error. The chain links TRBV28 to TRBJ2-7; tentative D call: TRBD1 (6 bases). This CDR3 has 13 amino acids. From germline, CDR1 is MDHEN and CDR2 SYDVKM. The CDR3 sequence: CASTVGRGYGQYF. CDR3 nucleotides: TGTGCCAGCACTGTTGGCAGGGGCTACGGGCAGTACTTC.

The chain is built from TRBV20-1 and TRBJ1-5; no clear D gene. CDR1 is DFQATT, CDR2 SNEGSKA, per germline (reference sequence). V shed 4 bases and J shed 0 bases, with 13 bases lying between them. CDR3 length: 15 amino acids. The CDR3 DNA reads TGCAGTGCTATAAATCGCAAGGGTAGCAATCAGCCCCAGCATTTT. Its protein product is CSAINRKGSNQPQHF.

As to this clonotype: At one boundary the junction diverges from the germline segment, which might be a read error. The chain couples TRBV6-2 or TRBV6-3 to TRBJ2-1; 7 bases line up with TRBD2. Germline-derived CDR1 and CDR2 are MNHEY and SVGEGT. The CDR3 totals 17 residues. CDR3 in amino acids: CASGYNIRGSFPPKQFF. The CDR3 DNA follows: TGTGCCAGCGGTTACAATATACGCGGGAGTTTCCCCCCTAAACAGTTCTTC.

Points on this clonotype: No conserved phenylalanine or tryptophan is present at the end of the CDR3, so a read error is the likely explanation. It is unclear where the CDR3 begins or ends on the DNA, so no DNA is shown, and the CDR3 is as TCRdb lists it. The chain combines TRBV11-2 with TRBJ1-1. The CDR3 has 12 residues if both end residues are counted. Germline CDR1 is SGHAT and CDR2 is FQNNGV. CDR3 in amino acids: CGSSLDTVGAFL.

This clonotype was counted only a few times. Just one base apart from a much larger clone, this may be a read error. This chain links TRBV7-9 with TRBJ2-1; tentative D call: TRBD2 (5 bases). This CDR3 has 17 residues. Trimming removed 2 bases at V and 0 bases at J, with 14 bases between. Germline V gene lookup returns CDR1 SEHNR and CDR2 FQNEAQ (reference sequence). This CDR3 is CASSLTGKRASYNEQFF. The CDR3, as DNA: TGTGCCAGCAGCTTAACGGGGAAAAGAGCCTCCTACAATGAGCAGTTCTTC.

Notes on this clonotype: At one end, the junction sequence differs from germline, possibly due to a read error. The chain recombines TRBV11-2 with TRBJ2-7, with 7 bases identical to TRBD2. Germline lookup yields CDR1 SGHAT and CDR2 FQNNGV. The CDR3 runs to 15 residues. The DNA for the CDR3 is TGTGCTAGCAGCTTAGATGGGGGAGGGCGGTACGATCAGTACTTC. Its translation: CASSLDGGGRYDQYF.

Regarding this clonotype: A read error may account for a junction end that differs from germline. This chain uses TRBV12-3 or TRBV12-4 with TRBJ2-5, with D unresolved. This CDR3 spans 13 amino acids. The CDR3 here is CASSLPPQGTQYF. Here the CDR3 DNA reads TGTGCCAGCAGCTTGCCTCCTCAAGGGACCCAGTACTTC.

Worth noting for this clonotype: The junction does not match germline at one end; this may be a read error. The chain links TRBV6-5 to TRBJ2-5; D gene unclear. The CDR3 is 11 amino acids. CDR1 and CDR2 from the germline V gene are MNHEY and SVGAGI. CDR3 loop: CTSRDTLIQYF. CDR3 coding DNA: TGCACCAGCAGAGACACATTGATCCAGTACTTC.

In this sample, this clonotype turned up many times. The chain is built from TRBV13 and TRBJ2-1; D is unresolved. Germline assignment: CDR1 PRHDT and CDR2 FYEKMQ (reference sequence). Deletions cut 5 bases from V and 3 bases from J, with 14 bases between. This CDR3 contains 15 residues. CDR3 residues: CASSERTSLYNEQFF. Written as DNA, the CDR3 is TGTGCCAGCAGCGAGAGGACCTCTCTCTACAATGAGCAGTTCTTC. Looking up the rest from reference TRBV13 and TRBJ2-1 gives the full variable domain: AAGVIQSPRHLIKEKRETATLKCYPIPRHDTVYWYQQGPGQDPQFLISFYEKMQSDKGSIPDRFSAQQFSDYHSELNMSSLELGDSALYFCASSERTSLYNEQFFGPGTRLTVL.

The sample holds a few counts of this clonotype. This chain connects TRBV29-1 to TRBJ2-1, with TRBD2 identical over 9 bases. V shed 0 bases, J shed 0 bases, and the junction held 6 bases outside the gene matches. Germline values: CDR1 SQVTM, CDR2 ANQGSEA. CDR3 length: 17 amino acids. The CDR3, as DNA: TGCAGCGTTGAAGATCTAGCGGGGTGGAGCTCCTACAATGAGCAGTTCTTC. Protein: CSVEDLAGWSSYNEQFF.

The J gene is TRBJ2-5, the V gene TRBV20-1; no firm D call. Deletions cut 3 bases from V and 11 bases from J, with 22 bases between. Germline V gene data show CDR1 as DFQATT and CDR2 as SNEGSKA (reference sequence). The CDR3 is 14 residues long. For the CDR3, the DNA is TGCAGTGCTAGTGCCAAAGGACCAACGGAGAGGCAGTACTTC. This encodes CSASAKGPTERQYF.

On this clonotype itself: As the CDR3 is not closed by the conserved phenylalanine or tryptophan, this likely results from a read error. The chain carries TRBV6-5 and TRBJ2-1; 7 nucleotides match TRBD2. The germline V gene has CDR1 MNHEY and CDR2 SVGAGI. This CDR3 has 13 residues. CDR3 in amino acids: CASSWAGVNKQFL. In DNA, the CDR3 is TGTGCGAGCAGTTGGGCGGGAGTCAATAAGCAGTTCTTA.